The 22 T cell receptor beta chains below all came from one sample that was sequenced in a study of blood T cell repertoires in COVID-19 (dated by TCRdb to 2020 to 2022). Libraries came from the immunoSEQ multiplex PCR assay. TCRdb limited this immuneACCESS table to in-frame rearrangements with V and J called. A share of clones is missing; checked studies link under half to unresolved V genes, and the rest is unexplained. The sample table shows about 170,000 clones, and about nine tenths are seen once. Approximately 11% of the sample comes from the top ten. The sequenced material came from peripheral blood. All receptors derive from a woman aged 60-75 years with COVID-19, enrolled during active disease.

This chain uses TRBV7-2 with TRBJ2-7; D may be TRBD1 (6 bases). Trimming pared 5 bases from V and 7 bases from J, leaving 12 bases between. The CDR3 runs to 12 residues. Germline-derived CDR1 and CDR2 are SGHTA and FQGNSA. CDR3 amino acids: CASSTQGWEQYF. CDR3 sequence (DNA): TGTGCCAGCAGCACCCAGGGGTGGGAGCAGTACTTC. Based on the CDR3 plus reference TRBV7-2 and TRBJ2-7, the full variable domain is GAGVSQSPSNKVTEKGKDVELRCDPISGHTALYWYRQSLGQGLEFLIYFQGNSAPDKSGLPSDRFSAERTGGSVSTLTIQRTQQEDSAVYLCASSTQGWEQYFGPGTRLTVT.

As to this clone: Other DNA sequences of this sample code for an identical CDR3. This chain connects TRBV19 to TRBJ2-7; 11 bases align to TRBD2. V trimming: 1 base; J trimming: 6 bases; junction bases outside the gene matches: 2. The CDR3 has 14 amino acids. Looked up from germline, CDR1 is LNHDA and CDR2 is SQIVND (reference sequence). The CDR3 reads CASSIGTSGSEQYF. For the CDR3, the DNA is TGTGCCAGTAGTATAGGAACTAGCGGGAGCGAGCAGTACTTC.

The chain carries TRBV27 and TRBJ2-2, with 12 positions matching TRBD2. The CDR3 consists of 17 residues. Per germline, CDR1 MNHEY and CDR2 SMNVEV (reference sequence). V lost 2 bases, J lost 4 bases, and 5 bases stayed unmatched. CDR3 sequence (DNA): TGTGCCAGCAGTTTAAGAGGACTAGCGGGATCCACCGGGGAGCTGTTTTTT. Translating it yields CASSLRGLAGSTGELFF.

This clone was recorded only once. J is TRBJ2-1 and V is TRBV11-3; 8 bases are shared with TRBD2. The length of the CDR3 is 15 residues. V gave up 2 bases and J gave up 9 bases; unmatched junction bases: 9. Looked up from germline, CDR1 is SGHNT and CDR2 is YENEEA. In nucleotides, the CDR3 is TGTGCCAGCAGCTTATGGGGTAGCGGGAAGATTGAGCAGTTCTTC. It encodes CASSLWGSGKIEQFF.

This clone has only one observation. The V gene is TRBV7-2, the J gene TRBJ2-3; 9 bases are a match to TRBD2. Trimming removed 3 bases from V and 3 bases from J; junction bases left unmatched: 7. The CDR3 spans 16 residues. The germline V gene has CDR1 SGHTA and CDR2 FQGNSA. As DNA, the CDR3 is TGTGCCAGCAGCTTGAGGGGTCTAGCGGGAACAGATACGCAGTATTTT. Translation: CASSLRGLAGTDTQYF.

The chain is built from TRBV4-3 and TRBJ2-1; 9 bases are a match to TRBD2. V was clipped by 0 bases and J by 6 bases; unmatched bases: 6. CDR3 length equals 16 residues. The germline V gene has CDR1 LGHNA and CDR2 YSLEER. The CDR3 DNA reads TGCGCCAGCAGCCAAGATGGTAGCGGGAGTAGCAATGAGCAGTTCTTC. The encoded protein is CASSQDGSGSSNEQFF.

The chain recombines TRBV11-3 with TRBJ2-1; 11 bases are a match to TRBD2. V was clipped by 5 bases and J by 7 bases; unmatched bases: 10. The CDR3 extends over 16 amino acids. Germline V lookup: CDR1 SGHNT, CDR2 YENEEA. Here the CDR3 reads CASSAILAGDANEQFF. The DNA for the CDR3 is TGTGCCAGCAGCGCGATACTAGCGGGAGACGCGAATGAGCAGTTCTTC.

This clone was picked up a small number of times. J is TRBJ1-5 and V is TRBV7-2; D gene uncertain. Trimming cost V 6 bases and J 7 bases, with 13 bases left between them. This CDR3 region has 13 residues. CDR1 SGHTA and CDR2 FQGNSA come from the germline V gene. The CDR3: CASSQTAEQPQHF. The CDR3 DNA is TGTGCCAGCAGTCAGACGGCGGAACAGCCCCAGCATTTT. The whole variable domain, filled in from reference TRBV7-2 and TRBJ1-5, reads GAGVSQSPSNKVTEKGKDVELRCDPISGHTALYWYRQSLGQGLEFLIYFQGNSAPDKSGLPSDRFSAERTGGSVSTLTIQRTQQEDSAVYLCASSQTAEQPQHFGDGTRLSIL.

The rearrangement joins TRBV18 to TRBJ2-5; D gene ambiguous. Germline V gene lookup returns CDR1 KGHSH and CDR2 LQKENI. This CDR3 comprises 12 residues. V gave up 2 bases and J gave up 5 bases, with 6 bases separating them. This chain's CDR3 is CASSPREETQYF. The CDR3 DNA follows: TGTGCCAGCTCACCAAGAGAGGAGACCCAGTACTTC. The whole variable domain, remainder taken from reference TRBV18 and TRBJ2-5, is NAGVMQNPRHLVRRRGQEARLRCSPMKGHSHVYWYRQLPEEGLKFMVYLQKENIIDESGMPKERFSAEFPKEGPSILRIQQVVRGDSAAYFCASSPREETQYFGPGTRLLVL.

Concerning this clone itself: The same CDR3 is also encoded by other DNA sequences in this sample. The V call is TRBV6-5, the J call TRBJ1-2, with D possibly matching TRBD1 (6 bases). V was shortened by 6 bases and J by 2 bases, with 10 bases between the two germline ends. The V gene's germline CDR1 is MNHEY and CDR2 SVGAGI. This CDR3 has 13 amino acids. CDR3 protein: CASSRTENYGYTF. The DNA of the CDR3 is TGTGCCAGCAGCAGGACAGAGAACTATGGCTACACCTTC.

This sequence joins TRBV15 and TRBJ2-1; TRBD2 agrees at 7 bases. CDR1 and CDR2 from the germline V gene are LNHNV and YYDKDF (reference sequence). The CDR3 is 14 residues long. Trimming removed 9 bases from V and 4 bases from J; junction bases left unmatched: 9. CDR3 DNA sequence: TGTGCCACTACCCCCGGGACTACGTACAATGAGCAGTTCTTC. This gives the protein CATTPGTTYNEQFF.

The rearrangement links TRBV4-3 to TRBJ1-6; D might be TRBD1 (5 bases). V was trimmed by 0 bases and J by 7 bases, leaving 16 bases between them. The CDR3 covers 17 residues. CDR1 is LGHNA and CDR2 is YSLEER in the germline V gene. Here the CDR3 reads CASSQDRGNGLNSPLHF. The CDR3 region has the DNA TGCGCCAGCAGCCAAGATAGGGGAAATGGGCTGAATTCACCCCTCCACTTT.

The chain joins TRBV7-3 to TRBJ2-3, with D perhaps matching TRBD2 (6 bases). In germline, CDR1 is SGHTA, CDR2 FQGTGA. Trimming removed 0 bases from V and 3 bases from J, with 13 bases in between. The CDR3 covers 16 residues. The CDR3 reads CASSLTPGARTDTQYF. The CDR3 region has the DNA TGTGCCAGCAGCTTAACGCCGGGAGCGAGAACAGATACGCAGTATTTT. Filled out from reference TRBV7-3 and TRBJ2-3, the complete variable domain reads GAGVSQTPSNKVTEKGKYVELRCDPISGHTALYWYRQSLGQGPEFLIYFQGTGAADDSGLPNDRFFAVRPEGSVSTLKIQRTERGDSAVYLCASSLTPGARTDTQYFGPGTRLTVL.

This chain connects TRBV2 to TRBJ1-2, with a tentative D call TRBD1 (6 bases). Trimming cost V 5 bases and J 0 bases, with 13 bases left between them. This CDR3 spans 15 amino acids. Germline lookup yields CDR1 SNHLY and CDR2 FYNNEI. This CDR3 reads CASSIGGRANYGYTF. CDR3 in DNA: TGTGCCAGCAGTATAGGGGGTCGAGCTAACTATGGCTACACCTTC.

CDR3 sequence reads: CASSQDLKSEAFF. The CDR3 DNA follows: TGTGCCAGCAGCCAAGATCTAAAGTCTGAAGCTTTCTTT. This rearrangement joins TRBV3-1 (or the pseudogene TRBV3-2) to TRBJ1-1; no reliable D call. The germline CDR1 and CDR2 sequences are LGHDT and YNNKEL (reference sequence). With 0 bases removed from V and 6 bases from J, the gap between germline ends came to 8 bases. The CDR3 extends over 13 amino acids.

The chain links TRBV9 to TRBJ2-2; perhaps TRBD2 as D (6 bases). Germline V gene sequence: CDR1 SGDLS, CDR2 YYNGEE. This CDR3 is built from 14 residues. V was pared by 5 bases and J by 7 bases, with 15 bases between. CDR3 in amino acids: CASRVGGNGGELFF. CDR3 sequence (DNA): TGTGCCAGCAGAGTTGGAGGGAACGGCGGGGAGCTGTTTTTT.

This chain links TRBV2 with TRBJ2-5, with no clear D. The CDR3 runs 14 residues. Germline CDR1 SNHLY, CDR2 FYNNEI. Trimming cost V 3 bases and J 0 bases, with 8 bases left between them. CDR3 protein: CASSETTYQETQYF. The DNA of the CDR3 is TGTGCCAGCAGTGAGACAACTTACCAAGAGACCCAGTACTTC.

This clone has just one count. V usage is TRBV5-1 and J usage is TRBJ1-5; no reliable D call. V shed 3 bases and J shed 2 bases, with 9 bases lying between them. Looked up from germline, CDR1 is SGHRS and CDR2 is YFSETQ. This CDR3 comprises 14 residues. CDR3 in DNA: TGCGCCAGCAGCTCAGGCGGGGGCAATCAGCCCCAGCATTTT. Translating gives CASSSGGGNQPQHF.

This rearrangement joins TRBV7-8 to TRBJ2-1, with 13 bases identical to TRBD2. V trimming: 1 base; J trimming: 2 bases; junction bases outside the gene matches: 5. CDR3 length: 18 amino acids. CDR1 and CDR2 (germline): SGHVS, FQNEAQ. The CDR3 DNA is TGTGCCAGCAGCTTAGACAGGGGACTAGCGGGAACCTACAATGAGCAGTTCTTC. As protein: CASSLDRGLAGTYNEQFF.

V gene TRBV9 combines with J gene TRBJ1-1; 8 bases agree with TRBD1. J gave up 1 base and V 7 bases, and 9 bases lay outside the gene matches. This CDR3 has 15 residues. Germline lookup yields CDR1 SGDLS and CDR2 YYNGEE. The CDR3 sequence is CASERAGGSNTEAFF. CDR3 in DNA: TGTGCCAGCGAGAGGGCAGGGGGCTCGAACACTGAAGCTTTCTTT.

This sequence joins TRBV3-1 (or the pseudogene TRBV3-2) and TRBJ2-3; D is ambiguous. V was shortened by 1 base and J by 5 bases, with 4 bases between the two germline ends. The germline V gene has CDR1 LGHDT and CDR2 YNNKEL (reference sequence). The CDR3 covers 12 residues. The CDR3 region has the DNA TGTGCCAGCAGCCAAGCGGGAGATACGCAGTATTTT. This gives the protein CASSQAGDTQYF.

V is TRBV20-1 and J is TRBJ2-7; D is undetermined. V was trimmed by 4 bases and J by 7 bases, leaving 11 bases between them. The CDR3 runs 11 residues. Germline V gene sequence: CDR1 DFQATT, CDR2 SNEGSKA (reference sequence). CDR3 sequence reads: CSATRSTEQYF. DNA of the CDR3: TGCAGTGCTACTAGAAGCACAGAGCAGTACTTC.